The clone carrying this TCR beta chain came up a few times. These data come from a study of control samples from healthy donors and cancer patients. The V gene's germline CDR1 is KGHSH and CDR2 LQKENI. V lost 1 base, J lost 7 bases, and 4 bases stayed unmatched. CDR3 length: 13 residues. TCRdb's table, derived via immunoSEQ multiplex PCR, lists solely in-frame clones and lacks some. The sample holds some 150,000 clones, about 93% seen once. Sequencing was done on a sample of blood. The sequence was obtained from a man aged 50 or older in good health. The chain has TRBV18 and TRBJ2-7; 7 nucleotides agree with TRBD1. DNA for the CDR3: TGTGCCAGCTCACCACAGGGGGCAGAGGAGCAGTACTTC. It encodes CASSPQGAEEQYF.